The sample holds a few counts of the clone carrying this T cell receptor (beta chain). Its matching antigen is unknown. These data are taken from a study of T-cell reconstitution after alpha-beta-depleted transplantation in children. Overall study findings and caveats: Diversity and T-cell counts at one year after transplant derived mostly from new T cells. The origin of alpha-beta T cells about two months after transplant was reportedly several hundred expanded graft clones. Some patients owed their high day-60 TCRbeta diversity to surviving recipient T cells and thymic progenitors.

Germline lookup yields CDR1 MDHEN and CDR2 SYDVKM. Deletions cut 2 bases from V and 13 bases from J, with 15 bases between. The CDR3 covers 12 residues. The authors prepared the TCRbeta library with unique molecular identifiers. TCRdb reprocessed the PCR reads via MiXCR and lists one record per CDR3 protein. The data contain approximately 350,000 distinct CDR3 sequences, around 15% of them singletons. This rearrangement joins TRBV28 to TRBJ2-7; D may be TRBD1 (5 bases). The sequence was collected from a male patient aged 2 to 9 who had a stem cell transplant for acute lymphoblastic leukemia, so the T cells may come from the graft donor. The source material was PBMCs, mostly from graft donor cells, sampled 360 days after TCRalphabeta/CD19-depleted stem cell transplant. The CDR3 nucleotides are TGTGCCAGCAGTTTAAAGGGGAACGGACCATACTTC. As protein: CASSLKGNGPYF.